This T cell receptor (beta chain) was found in a study of blood T cell repertoires in COVID-19 (dated by TCRdb to between 2020 and 2021). Concerning the study at large: Samples from collaborators originated in the United States, Italy and Spain and spanned both the acute and convalescent phases of COVID-19. Samples were obtained from the ongoing ImmuneRACE study (first 160 participants) and from approximately 1,200 subjects provided by 6 global collaborators. Sample metadata almost always included a de-identified subject ID, COVID-19 status, age in years and sex. A freely available public database, intended as a resource for researchers studying the immune response to SARS-CoV-2, is where the repertoires were released. The prospective study material was composed of cDNA or gDNA derived from T cells, B-cell-depleted T cells, or PBMCs. Subjects who had been exposed to COVID-19, were actively infected with it, or had recovered from it provided the deeply sampled blood TCRbeta repertoires that made up the dataset. Where available, HLA class I and class II types were obtained from metadata supplied by the sample provider rather than from assay-based typing.

As for this clone: Its antigen target is currently unknown. Base qualities are missing; no much larger clone stands one base away.

TCRbeta CDR3 regions were amplified from genomic DNA using the immunoSEQ Assay, a bias-controlled multiplex PCR. Regarding the original processing steps: Within the assay, amplification of reference gene primers was used to estimate how many nucleated cells each sample contained. Sequence reads were collapsed and filtered to measure the absolute abundance of every unique TCRbeta CDR3 rearrangement. Productive Simpson clonality was computed per sample as the square root of Simpson's diversity index over productive rearrangements. TCRdb provides this immuneACCESS table in a form limited to in-frame rearrangements. Some clones are lacking; in checked studies, under half of them reflect an unresolved V gene, and why the rest are absent is not known. The V and J calls and the clone size are those of that table, but D and trimming were determined from the DNA. This sample has about 120,000 clones in its table, and less than 90% of those were observed once. Of the sample, approximately 7.9% falls within the top ten clones.

What the study reported, not specific to this receptor: Clinical and demographic metadata were provided uncurated, with the amount varying by source and participant.

A second Seattle source provided samples from volunteer blood donors who had recovered from COVID-19. The collaborating institutions used their own protocols to collect whole blood in K2EDTA tubes. Collaborator samples were shipped for TCRbeta analysis as frozen whole blood, isolated PBMCs, or DNA extracted from either sample type. Taken from the germline V gene (reference sequence), the CDR1 and CDR2 loops are GTSNPN and SVGIG. Relative to germline, V is missing 5 bases and J is missing 2 bases, with 4 bases of the junction outside any gene match. The CDR3, cysteine through phenylalanine, is 14 amino acids long. Just CDR3 DNA is preserved here, 42 bases in frame from base 1.

This TCR was recovered from a man aged 65-85 years who had recovered from COVID-19. Recombination joined TRBV30 with TRBJ2-1, with 9 junctional bases fitting TRBD2. Sequencing was done on a sample of peripheral blood. CDR3 region: CAWQSSGTYNEQFF. The DNA sequence follows: TGTGCCTGGCAGTCTAGCGGGACCTACAATGAGCAGTTCTTC.